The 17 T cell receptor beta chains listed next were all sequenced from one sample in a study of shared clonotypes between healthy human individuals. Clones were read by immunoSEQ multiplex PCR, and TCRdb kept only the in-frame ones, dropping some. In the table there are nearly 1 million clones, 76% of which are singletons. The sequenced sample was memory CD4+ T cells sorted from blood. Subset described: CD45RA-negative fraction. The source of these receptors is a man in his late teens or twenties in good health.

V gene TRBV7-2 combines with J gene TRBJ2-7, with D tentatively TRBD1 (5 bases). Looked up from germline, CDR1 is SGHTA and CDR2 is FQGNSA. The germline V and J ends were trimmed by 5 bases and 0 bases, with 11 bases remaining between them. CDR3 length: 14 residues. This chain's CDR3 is CASSQLGVSYEQYF. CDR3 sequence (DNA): TGTGCCAGCAGCCAATTAGGGGTCTCCTACGAGCAGTACTTC. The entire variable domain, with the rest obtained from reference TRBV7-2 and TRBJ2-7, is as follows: GAGVSQSPSNKVTEKGKDVELRCDPISGHTALYWYRQSLGQGLEFLIYFQGNSAPDKSGLPSDRFSAERTGGSVSTLTIQRTQQEDSAVYLCASSQLGVSYEQYFGPGTRLTVT.

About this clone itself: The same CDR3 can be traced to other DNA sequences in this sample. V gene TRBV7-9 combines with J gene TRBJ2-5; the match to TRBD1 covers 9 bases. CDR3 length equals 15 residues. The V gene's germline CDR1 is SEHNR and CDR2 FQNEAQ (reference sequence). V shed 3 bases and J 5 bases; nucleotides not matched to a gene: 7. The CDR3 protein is CASSFTGGAGETQYF. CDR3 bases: TGTGCCAGCAGCTTCACAGGGGGCGCAGGGGAGACCCAGTACTTC.

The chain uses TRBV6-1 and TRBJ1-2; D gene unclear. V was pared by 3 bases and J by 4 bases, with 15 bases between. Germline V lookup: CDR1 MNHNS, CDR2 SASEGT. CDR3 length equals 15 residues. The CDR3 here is CASSDNSRPSYGYTF. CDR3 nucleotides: TGTGCCAGCAGTGACAACAGCCGACCTAGCTATGGCTACACCTTC.

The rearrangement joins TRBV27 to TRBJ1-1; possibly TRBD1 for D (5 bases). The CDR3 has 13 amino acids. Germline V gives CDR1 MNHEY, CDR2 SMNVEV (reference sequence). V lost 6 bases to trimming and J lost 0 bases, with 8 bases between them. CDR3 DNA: TGTGCCAGCAGCTTCAGGGTGAACACTGAAGCTTTCTTT. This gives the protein CASSFRVNTEAFF.

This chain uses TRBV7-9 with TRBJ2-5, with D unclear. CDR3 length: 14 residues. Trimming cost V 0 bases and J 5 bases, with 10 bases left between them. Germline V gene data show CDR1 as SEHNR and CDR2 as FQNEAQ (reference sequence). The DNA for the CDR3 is TGTGCCAGCAGCTTAGCGCTGGGCTGGGAGACCCAGTACTTC. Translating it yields CASSLALGWETQYF. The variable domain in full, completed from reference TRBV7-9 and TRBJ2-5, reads DTGVSQNPRHKITKRGQNVTFRCDPISEHNRLYWYRQTLGQGPEFLTYFQNEAQLEKSRLLSDRFSAERPKGSFSTLEIQRTEQGDSAMYLCASSLALGWETQYFGPGTRLLVL.

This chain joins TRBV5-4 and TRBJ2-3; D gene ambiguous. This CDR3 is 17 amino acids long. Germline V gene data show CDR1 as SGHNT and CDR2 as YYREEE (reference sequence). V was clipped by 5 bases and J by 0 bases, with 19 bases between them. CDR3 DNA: TGTGCCAGCAGGGAGCCCGGCCCTCCCTCTAGCACAGATACGCAGTATTTT. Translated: CASREPGPPSSTDTQYF.

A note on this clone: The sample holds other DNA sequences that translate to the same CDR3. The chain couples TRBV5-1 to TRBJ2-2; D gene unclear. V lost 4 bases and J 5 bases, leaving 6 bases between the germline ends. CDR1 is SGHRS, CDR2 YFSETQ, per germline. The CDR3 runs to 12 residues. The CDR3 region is CASSPYTGELFF. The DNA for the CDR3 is TGCGCCAGCAGCCCTTATACCGGGGAGCTGTTTTTT.

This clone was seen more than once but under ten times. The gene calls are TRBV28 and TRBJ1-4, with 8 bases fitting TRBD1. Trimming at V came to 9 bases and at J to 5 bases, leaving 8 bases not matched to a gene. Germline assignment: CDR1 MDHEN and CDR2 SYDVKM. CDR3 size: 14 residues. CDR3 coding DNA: TGTGCCAGTGACAGGGGCCGAGGGAATGAAAAACTGTTTTTT. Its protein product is CASDRGRGNEKLFF.

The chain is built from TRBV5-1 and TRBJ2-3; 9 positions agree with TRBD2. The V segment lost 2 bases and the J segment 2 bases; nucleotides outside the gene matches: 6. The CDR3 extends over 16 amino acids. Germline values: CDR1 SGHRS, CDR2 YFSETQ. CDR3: CASSFISGGSTDTQYF. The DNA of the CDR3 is TGCGCCAGCAGCTTTATTAGCGGGGGATCCACAGATACGCAGTATTTT.

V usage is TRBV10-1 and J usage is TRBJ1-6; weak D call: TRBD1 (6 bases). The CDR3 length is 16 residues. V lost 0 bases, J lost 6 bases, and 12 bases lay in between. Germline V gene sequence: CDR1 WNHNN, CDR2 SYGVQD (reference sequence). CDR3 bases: TGCGCCAGCAGTGAGTCACAGGGATCGGGTAATTCACCCCTCCACTTT. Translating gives CASSESQGSGNSPLHF.

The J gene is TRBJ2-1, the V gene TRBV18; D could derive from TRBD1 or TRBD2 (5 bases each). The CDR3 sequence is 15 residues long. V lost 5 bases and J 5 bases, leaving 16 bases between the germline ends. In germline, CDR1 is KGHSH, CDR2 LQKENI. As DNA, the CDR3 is TGTGCCAGCTCATCCCGTCCAGGGAGTAACAATGAGCAGTTCTTC. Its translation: CASSSRPGSNNEQFF.

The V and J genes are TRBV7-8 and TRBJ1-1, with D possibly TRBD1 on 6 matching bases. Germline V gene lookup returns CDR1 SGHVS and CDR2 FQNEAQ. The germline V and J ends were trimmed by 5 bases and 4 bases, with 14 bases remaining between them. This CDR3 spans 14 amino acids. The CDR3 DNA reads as TGTGCCAGCAGCCCCCAACAGGGAGTCACTGAAGCTTTCTTT. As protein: CASSPQQGVTEAFF.

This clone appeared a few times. The CDR3 coding sequence is TGTGCCAGCAGCCAAGGGAACAGCTATGGCTACACCTTC. It specifies CASSQGNSYGYTF. V gene TRBV14 combines with J gene TRBJ1-2; D gene uncertain. CDR1 SGHDN and CDR2 FVKESK come from the germline V gene. The CDR3 runs to 13 residues. Trimming shortened V by 1 base and J by 4 bases, and 7 bases separated the two germline ends. Together with reference TRBV14 and TRBJ1-2, the CDR3 gives the full variable domain: EAGVTQFPSHSVIEKGQTVTLRCDPISGHDNLYWYRRVMGKEIKFLLHFVKESKQDESGMPNNRFLAERTGGTYSTLKVQPAELEDSGVYFCASSQGNSYGYTFGSGTRLTVV.

CDR3 in amino acids: CASSPINYGYTF. The DNA of the CDR3 is TGTGCCAGCAGCCCCATTAACTATGGCTACACCTTC. The rearrangement links TRBV6-1 to TRBJ1-2; the D is unclear. Germline CDR1 is MNHNS and CDR2 is SASEGT. This CDR3 has 12 residues. The V and J ends lost 6 bases and 1 base respectively, with 6 bases between them.

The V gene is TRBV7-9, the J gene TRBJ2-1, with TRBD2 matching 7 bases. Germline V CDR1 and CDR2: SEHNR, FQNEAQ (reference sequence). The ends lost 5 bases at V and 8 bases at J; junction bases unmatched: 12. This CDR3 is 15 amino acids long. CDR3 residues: CASSPQPPGRDEQFF. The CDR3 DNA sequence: TGTGCCAGCAGCCCCCAGCCGCCAGGGAGGGATGAGCAGTTCTTC. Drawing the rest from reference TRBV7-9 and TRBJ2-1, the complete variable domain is DTGVSQNPRHKITKRGQNVTFRCDPISEHNRLYWYRQTLGQGPEFLTYFQNEAQLEKSRLLSDRFSAERPKGSFSTLEIQRTEQGDSAMYLCASSPQPPGRDEQFFGPGTRLTVL.

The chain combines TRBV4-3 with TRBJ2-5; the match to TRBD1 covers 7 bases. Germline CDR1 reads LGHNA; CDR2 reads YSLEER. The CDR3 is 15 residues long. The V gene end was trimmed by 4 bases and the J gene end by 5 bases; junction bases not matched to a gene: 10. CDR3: CASSPRQGVWETQYF. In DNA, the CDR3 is TGCGCCAGCAGCCCCCGACAGGGAGTGTGGGAGACCCAGTACTTC.

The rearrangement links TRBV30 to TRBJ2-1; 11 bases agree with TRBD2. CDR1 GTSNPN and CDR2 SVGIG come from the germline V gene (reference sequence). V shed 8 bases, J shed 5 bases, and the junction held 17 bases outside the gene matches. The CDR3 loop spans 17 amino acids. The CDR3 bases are TGTGCCCCCGAAAGGGGACTAGCGGAAACCCGGCACAATGAGCAGTTCTTC. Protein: CAPERGLAETRHNEQFF.